The present entry profiles one TCR beta chain with its context. Its antigen remains unknown. Germline CDR1 LGHNA, CDR2 YNFKEQ. V lost 1 base and J 7 bases, leaving 4 bases between the germline ends. The CDR3 spans 11 residues. Both iRepertoire HTBI primers and Arm-PCR of CDR3 regions were used to build the TCR beta libraries. TCRdb called the multiplex PCR reads again in MiXCR, with one record for every CDR3 protein. The sample carries 350,000 to 400,000 distinct CDR3 sequences, roughly a sixth recorded once. This entry belongs to a study of regulatory T cells in long-lasting Graves disease. Notes on the study in general: Favored usage of TRBV28, TRBJ1-2 and TRBJ2-5 was recorded in persistent disease.

Time point in this sample: newly diagnosed GD, antithyroid drugs for less than 3 months. The TCR library used RNA extracted from PBMCs. This chain uses TRBV4-2 with TRBJ1-1; D unclear. This specimen was peripheral blood mononuclear cells (PBMCs), taken at new diagnosis, from a patient treated with antithyroid drugs. The clonotype originates from a female donor with Graves disease. Here the CDR3 DNA reads TGTGCCAGCAGCCAAGGTCTTGAAGCTTTCTTT. As protein: CASSQGLEAFF.